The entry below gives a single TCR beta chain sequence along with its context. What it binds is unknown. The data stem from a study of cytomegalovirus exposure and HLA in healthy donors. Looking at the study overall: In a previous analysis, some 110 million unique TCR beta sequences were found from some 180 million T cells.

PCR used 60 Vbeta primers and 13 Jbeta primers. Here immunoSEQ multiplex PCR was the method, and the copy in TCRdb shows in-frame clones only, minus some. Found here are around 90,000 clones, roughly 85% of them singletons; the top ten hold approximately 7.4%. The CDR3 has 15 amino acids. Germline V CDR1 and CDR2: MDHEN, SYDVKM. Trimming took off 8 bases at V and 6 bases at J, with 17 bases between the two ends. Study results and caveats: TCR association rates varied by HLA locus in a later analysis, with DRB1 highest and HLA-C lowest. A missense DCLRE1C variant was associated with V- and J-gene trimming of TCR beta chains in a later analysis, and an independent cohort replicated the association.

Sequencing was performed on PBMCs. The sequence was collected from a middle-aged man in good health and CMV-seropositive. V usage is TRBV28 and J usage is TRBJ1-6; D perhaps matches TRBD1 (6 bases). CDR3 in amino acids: CASYNEAGANSPLHF. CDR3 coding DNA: TGTGCCAGCTACAATGAGGCAGGGGCTAATTCACCCCTCCACTTT.